Shown below are 21 T cell receptor beta chains from a single sample sequenced in a study of shared clonotypes between healthy human individuals. Only in-frame clones appear in the TCRdb table, and some are missing; sequencing was by immunoSEQ multiplex PCR. The data contain around 2,000,000 clones, about 95% of them singletons. Terminally differentiated effector memory CD45RA+ cells were excluded from the naive CD8 cells, which were CD45RO-negative and positively selected for CCR7. Sequenced material: naive CD8+ T cells sorted from blood. These TCRs come from a man younger than 35 in good health.

This chain links TRBV7-3 with TRBJ2-7; the match to TRBD1 covers 11 bases. The CDR3 extends over 15 amino acids. Losses at the gene ends were 5 bases for V and 1 base for J; bases not matched to a gene: 4. Germline CDR1 reads SGHTA; CDR2 reads FQGTGA. The CDR3 sequence: CASSPGTGGSYEQYF. The CDR3 DNA is TGTGCCAGCAGCCCCGGGACAGGGGGATCCTACGAGCAGTACTTC.

The rearrangement links TRBV13 to TRBJ2-3; D unclear. Germline V gives CDR1 PRHDT, CDR2 FYEKMQ (reference sequence). The ends were cut back, 5 bases at V and 6 bases at J, with 12 bases in the middle. The length of the CDR3 is 13 residues. This CDR3 reads CASSPATIDTQYF. CDR3 sequence (DNA): TGTGCCAGCAGCCCGGCTACAATCGATACGCAGTATTTT.

This chain connects TRBV7-9 to TRBJ2-3, with 10 positions matching TRBD2. The junction had 3 bases not matched to a gene; V was cut back by 4 bases and J by 5 bases. This CDR3 spans 14 amino acids. Per germline, CDR1 SEHNR and CDR2 FQNEAQ (reference sequence). Written as DNA, the CDR3 is TGTGCCAGCAGCTCCCGACTAGCGGGAGATACGCAGTATTTT. This sequence encodes CASSSRLAGDTQYF.

This chain joins TRBV2 and TRBJ1-1, with D unresolved. Germline lookup yields CDR1 SNHLY and CDR2 FYNNEI. The CDR3 runs 13 residues. V shed 7 bases and J shed 5 bases, with 14 bases lying between them. This CDR3 is CASTPGGWTEAFF. The CDR3 region has the DNA TGTGCCAGCACCCCCGGAGGATGGACTGAAGCTTTCTTT.

This chain uses TRBV4-3 with TRBJ2-4, with D possibly matching TRBD1 (6 bases). V lost 0 bases and J lost 2, with 14 bases in between. The CDR3 is 17 residues long. The germline CDR1 and CDR2 sequences are LGHNA and YSLEER. This CDR3 is CASSQELQGRTKNIQYF. The CDR3 DNA is TGCGCCAGCAGCCAAGAGTTGCAGGGGCGAACCAAAAACATTCAGTACTTC.

The chain joins TRBV11-2 to TRBJ2-3, with 7 bases aligning to TRBD2. The germline V gene has CDR1 SGHAT and CDR2 FQNNGV. The CDR3 has 18 residues. After removal of 0 bases from V and 2 bases from J, the junction contained 11 bases not matched to a gene. The CDR3 DNA follows: TGTGCCAGCAGCTTAGAGACCGGGGGGATTGAGTTCACAGATACGCAGTATTTT. It translates to CASSLETGGIEFTDTQYF.

The chain has TRBV4-3 and TRBJ2-4, with 7 bases that match TRBD1. This CDR3 spans 18 amino acids. The ends lost 4 bases at V and 0 bases at J; junction bases unmatched: 12. CDR1 and CDR2 from the germline V gene are LGHNA and YSLEER. The CDR3 is CASSRLTEPGGAKNIQYF. The CDR3 DNA reads as TGCGCCAGCAGCCGACTGACCGAGCCAGGGGGAGCCAAAAACATTCAGTACTTC.

The rearrangement joins TRBV19 to TRBJ2-5; no clear D gene. Deletions cut 2 bases from V and 1 base from J, with 8 bases between. Per the germline V gene, CDR1 is LNHDA and CDR2 is SQIVND (reference sequence). There are 14 residues in the CDR3. Here the CDR3 reads CASSISPSQETQYF. The CDR3, as DNA: TGTGCCAGTAGTATATCCCCCAGCCAAGAGACCCAGTACTTC.

For the CDR3, the DNA is TGTGCCAGCAGAGATCTTCGACCTGAGCAGTTCTTC. Protein product: CASRDLRPEQFF. The gene calls are TRBV6-1 and TRBJ2-1, with unresolved D. Germline-derived CDR1 and CDR2 are MNHNS and SASEGT. The V end lost 6 bases, the J end lost 9 bases, and 12 bases lay between the germline ends. This CDR3 is built from 12 residues.

The chain recombines TRBV6-1 with TRBJ1-1; D is undetermined. The length of the CDR3 is 13 residues. Germline lookup yields CDR1 MNHNS and CDR2 SASEGT. The V end was cut by 2 bases, the J end by 6 bases, with 10 bases between. The CDR3, as DNA: TGTGCCAGCAGTGAACGTTGGGAAGCTGAAGCTTTCTTT. Amino acids: CASSERWEAEAFF.

The chain links TRBV10-3 to TRBJ1-1, with 10 bases aligning to TRBD1. The J segment lost 6 bases and the V segment lost 6 bases, leaving 1 base of the junction unmatched. CDR3 size: 12 residues. CDR1 ENHRY and CDR2 SYGVKD come from the germline V gene. The CDR3 coding sequence is TGTGCCATCAGGACAGGGGGCCCTGAAGCTTTCTTT. This gives the protein CAIRTGGPEAFF.

Note on this clone: Distinct nucleotide sequences in the sample also encode this CDR3. The chain combines TRBV19 with TRBJ1-1; D is perhaps TRBD1 (6 bases). CDR1 LNHDA and CDR2 SQIVND come from the germline V gene (reference sequence). The V gene lost 3 bases and the J gene lost 4 bases, with 9 bases spanning the gap. The CDR3 extends over 13 amino acids. Here the CDR3 reads CASSMVGGTEAFF. The CDR3 DNA is TGTGCCAGTAGTATGGTAGGGGGCACTGAAGCTTTCTTT.

CDR3 coding DNA: TGTGCCAGCAGTGACATAACGGGAACTAATGAAAAACTGTTTTTT. Protein sequence: CASSDITGTNEKLFF. V is TRBV2 and J is TRBJ1-4; D unclear. With 3 bases removed from V and 1 base from J, the gap between germline ends came to 9 bases. The CDR3 has 15 residues. CDR1 SNHLY and CDR2 FYNNEI come from the germline V gene.

The chain employs TRBV27 and TRBJ2-7, with 11 nucleotides matching TRBD2. The CDR3 is 15 amino acids. The germline CDR1 and CDR2 sequences are MNHEY and SMNVEV (reference sequence). With 5 bases clipped from V and 0 bases from J, the junction kept 3 bases outside the gene matches. The CDR3 nucleotides read TGTGCCAGCAGTATTAGCGGGAGGGACTCCTACGAGCAGTACTTC. Protein: CASSISGRDSYEQYF.

This sequence joins TRBV6-1 and TRBJ1-6; no clear D. The V gene's germline CDR1 is MNHNS and CDR2 SASEGT. Between the trimmed V and J ends, which lost 2 bases and 7 bases, there was a span of 6 bases. This CDR3 is built from 13 residues. The CDR3 region has the DNA TGTGCCAGCAGTGAACAAAACAATTCACCCCTCCACTTT. It codes for CASSEQNNSPLHF.

The chain employs TRBV5-4 and TRBJ2-6; D gene ambiguous. Germline CDR1 reads SGHNT; CDR2 reads YYREEE (reference sequence). The CDR3 has 15 residues. Trimming shortened V by 4 bases and J by 2 bases, and 10 bases separated the two germline ends. CDR3 residues: CASSLDPAGANVLTF. The CDR3 DNA is TGTGCCAGCAGCCTGGACCCGGCTGGGGCCAACGTCCTGACTTTC.

The chain links TRBV7-2 to TRBJ2-5, with TRBD2 matching 11 bases. The CDR3 is 16 residues long. V lost 1 base to trimming and J lost 3 bases; unmatched junction nucleotides: 4. Germline V gene sequence: CDR1 SGHTA, CDR2 FQGNSA. This CDR3 is CASSLVAGGREETQYF. The CDR3 nucleotides read TGTGCCAGCAGCTTAGTAGCGGGGGGGCGGGAAGAGACCCAGTACTTC.

The rearrangement joins TRBV6-5 to TRBJ2-3; 9 nucleotides line up with TRBD1. This CDR3 has 15 residues. V gave up 5 bases and J gave up 2 bases; unmatched junction bases: 5. The germline CDR1 and CDR2 sequences are MNHEY and SVGAGI. The CDR3 DNA reads TGTGCCAGCAGTCTGACAGGGGGGACCACAGATACGCAGTATTTT. Translation gives CASSLTGGTTDTQYF.

This sequence joins TRBV4-1 and TRBJ2-7; 7 nucleotides match TRBD2. Germline-derived CDR1 and CDR2 are MGHRA and YSYEKL. V lost 3 bases and J lost 5; bases outside the gene matches: 7. The CDR3 is 14 amino acids. Here the CDR3 DNA reads TGCGCCAGCAGCCAGGCTAGCGGAAGAGACGAGCAGTACTTC. It encodes CASSQASGRDEQYF.

The chain carries TRBV30 and TRBJ2-2; 10 bases are a match to TRBD1. J was trimmed by 2 bases and V by 0 bases; bases with no gene match: 6. Germline CDR1 and CDR2: GTSNPN and SVGIG (reference sequence). The CDR3 runs 17 residues. CDR3 nucleotides: TGTGCCTGGAGTGTCGAAGGGACAGGGGTTAACACCGGGGAGCTGTTTTTT. It codes for CAWSVEGTGVNTGELFF.

Regarding this clone: The sample has other DNA sequences that encode this CDR3 too. The chain carries TRBV5-1 and TRBJ1-1, with TRBD1 matching 7 bases. CDR3 length: 14 residues. From germline, CDR1 is SGHRS and CDR2 YFSETQ. The trim removed 2 bases at V and 1 base at J, leaving 2 bases unmatched. CDR3 sequence reads: CASSFRGENTEAFF. DNA for the CDR3: TGCGCCAGCAGCTTCAGGGGGGAGAACACTGAAGCTTTCTTT.